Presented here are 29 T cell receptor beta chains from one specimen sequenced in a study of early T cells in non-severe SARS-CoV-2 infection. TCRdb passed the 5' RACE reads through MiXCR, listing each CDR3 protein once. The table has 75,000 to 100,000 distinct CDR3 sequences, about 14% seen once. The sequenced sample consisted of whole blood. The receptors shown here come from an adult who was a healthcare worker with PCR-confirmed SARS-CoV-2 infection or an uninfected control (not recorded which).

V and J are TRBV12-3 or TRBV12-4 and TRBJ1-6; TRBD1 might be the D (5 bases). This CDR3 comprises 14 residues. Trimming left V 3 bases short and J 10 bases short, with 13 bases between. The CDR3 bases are TGTGCCAGCAGTTTTACGGGCAGGGAATCACCCCTCCACTTT. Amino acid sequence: CASSFTGRESPLHF.

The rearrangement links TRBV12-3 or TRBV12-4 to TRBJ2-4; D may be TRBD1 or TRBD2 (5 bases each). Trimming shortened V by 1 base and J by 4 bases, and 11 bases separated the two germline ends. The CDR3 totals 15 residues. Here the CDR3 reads CASSLGGTVKNIQYF. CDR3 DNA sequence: TGTGCCAGCAGTTTAGGTGGGACGGTGAAAAACATTCAGTACTTC.

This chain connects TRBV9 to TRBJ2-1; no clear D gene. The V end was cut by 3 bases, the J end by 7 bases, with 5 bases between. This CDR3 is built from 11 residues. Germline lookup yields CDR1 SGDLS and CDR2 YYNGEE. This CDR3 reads CASSARNEQFF. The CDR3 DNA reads TGTGCCAGCAGCGCCCGTAATGAGCAGTTCTTC.

The CDR3 reads CASSLDTYRDYNEQFF. The CDR3, as DNA: TGTGCCAGCAGCTTGGACACTTACAGGGACTACAATGAGCAGTTCTTC. The rearrangement links TRBV5-4 to TRBJ2-1, with D perhaps TRBD1 (6 bases). The CDR3 loop spans 16 amino acids. CDR1 SGHNT and CDR2 YYREEE come from the germline V gene (reference sequence). Trimming removed 0 bases from V and 3 bases from J, with 13 bases in between. Complete variable domain (other parts from reference TRBV5-4 and TRBJ2-1): ETGVTQSPTHLIKTRGQQVTLRCSSQSGHNTVSWYQQALGQGPQFIFQYYREEENGRGNFPPRFSGLQFPNYSSELNVNALELDDSALYLCASSLDTYRDYNEQFFGPGTRLTVL.

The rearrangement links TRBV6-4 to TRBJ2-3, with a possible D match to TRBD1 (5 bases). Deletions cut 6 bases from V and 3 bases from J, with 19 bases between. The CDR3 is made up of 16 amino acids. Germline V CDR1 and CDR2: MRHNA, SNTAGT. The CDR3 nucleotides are TGTGCCAGCAGCCCGACAGCGCCGGCTATGACAGATACGCAGTATTTT. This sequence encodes CASSPTAPAMTDTQYF.

This CDR3 is CASSYPTGSTEAFF. The CDR3 DNA is TGTGCCAGCAGTTATCCTACAGGGAGCACTGAAGCTTTCTTT. This chain uses TRBV6-6 with TRBJ1-1; D is perhaps TRBD1 (6 bases). V lost 3 bases, J lost 4 bases, and 12 bases lay in between. The CDR3 consists of 14 residues. Germline CDR1 reads MNHNY; CDR2 reads SVGAGI (reference sequence).

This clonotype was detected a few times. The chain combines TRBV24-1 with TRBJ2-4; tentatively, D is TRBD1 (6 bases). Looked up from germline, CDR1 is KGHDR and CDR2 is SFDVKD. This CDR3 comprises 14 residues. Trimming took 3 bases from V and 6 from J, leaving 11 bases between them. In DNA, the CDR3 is TGTGCCACCAGTGATCCGGGACAAGTAAACATTCAGTACTTC. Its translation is CATSDPGQVNIQYF.

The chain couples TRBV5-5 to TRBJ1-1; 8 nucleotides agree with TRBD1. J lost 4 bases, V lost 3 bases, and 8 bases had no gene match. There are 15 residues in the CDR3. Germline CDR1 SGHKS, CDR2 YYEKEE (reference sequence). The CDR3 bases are TGTGCCAGCAGCTACCGGACAGGGTCGGCCACTGAAGCTTTCTTT. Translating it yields CASSYRTGSATEAFF.

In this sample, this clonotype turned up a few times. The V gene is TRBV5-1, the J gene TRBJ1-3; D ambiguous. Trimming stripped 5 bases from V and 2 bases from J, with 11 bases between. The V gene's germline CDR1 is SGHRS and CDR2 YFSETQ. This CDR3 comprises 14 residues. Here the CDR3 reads CASRQTSAGNTIYF. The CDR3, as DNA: TGCGCCAGCAGACAAACCTCTGCTGGAAACACCATATATTTT. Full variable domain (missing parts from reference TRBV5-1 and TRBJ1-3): KAGVTQTPRYLIKTRGQQVTLSCSPISGHRSVSWYQQTPGQGLQFLFEYFSETQRNKGNFPGRFSGRQFSNSRSEMNVSTLELGDSALYLCASRQTSAGNTIYFGEGSWLTVV.

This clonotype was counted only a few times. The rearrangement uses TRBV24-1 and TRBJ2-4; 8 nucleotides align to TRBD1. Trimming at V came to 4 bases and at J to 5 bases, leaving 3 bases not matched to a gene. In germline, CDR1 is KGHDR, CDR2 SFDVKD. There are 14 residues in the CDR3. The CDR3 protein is CATSDLDRENIQYF. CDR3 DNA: TGTGCCACCAGTGACTTGGACAGGGAAAACATTCAGTACTTC.

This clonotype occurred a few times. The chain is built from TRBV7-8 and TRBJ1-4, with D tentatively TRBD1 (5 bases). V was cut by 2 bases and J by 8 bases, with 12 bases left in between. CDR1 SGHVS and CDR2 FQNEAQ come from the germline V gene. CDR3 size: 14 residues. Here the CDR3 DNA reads TGTGCCAGCAGCTTATCCAGGGACCGGGAAAAACTGTTTTTT. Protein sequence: CASSLSRDREKLFF.

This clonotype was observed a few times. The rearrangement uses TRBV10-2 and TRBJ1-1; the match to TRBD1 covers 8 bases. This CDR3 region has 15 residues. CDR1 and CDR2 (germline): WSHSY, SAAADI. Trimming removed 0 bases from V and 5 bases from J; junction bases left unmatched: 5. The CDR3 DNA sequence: TGCGCCAGCAGTGAGTCGCAGGGGGCTAGGACTGAAGCTTTCTTT. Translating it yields CASSESQGARTEAFF.

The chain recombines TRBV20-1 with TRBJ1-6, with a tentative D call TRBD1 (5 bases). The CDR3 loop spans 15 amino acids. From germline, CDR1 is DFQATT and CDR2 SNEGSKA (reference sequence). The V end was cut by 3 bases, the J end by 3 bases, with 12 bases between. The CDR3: CSASAGVGYNSPLHF. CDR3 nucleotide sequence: TGCAGTGCTAGTGCGGGGGTCGGCTATAATTCACCCCTCCACTTT.

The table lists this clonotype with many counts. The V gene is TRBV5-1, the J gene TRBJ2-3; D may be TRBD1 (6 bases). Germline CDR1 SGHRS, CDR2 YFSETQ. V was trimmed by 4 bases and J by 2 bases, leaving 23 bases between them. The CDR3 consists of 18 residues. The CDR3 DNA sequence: TGCGCCAGCAGCCCCGGGACACCCTCCCGCCGTCCCACAGATACGCAGTATTTT. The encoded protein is CASSPGTPSRRPTDTQYF.

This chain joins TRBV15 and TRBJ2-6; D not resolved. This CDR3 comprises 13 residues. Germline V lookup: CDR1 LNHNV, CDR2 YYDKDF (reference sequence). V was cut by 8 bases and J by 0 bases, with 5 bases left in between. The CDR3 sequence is CATLDSGANVLTF. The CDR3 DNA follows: TGTGCCACCCTTGACTCTGGGGCCAACGTCCTGACTTTC.

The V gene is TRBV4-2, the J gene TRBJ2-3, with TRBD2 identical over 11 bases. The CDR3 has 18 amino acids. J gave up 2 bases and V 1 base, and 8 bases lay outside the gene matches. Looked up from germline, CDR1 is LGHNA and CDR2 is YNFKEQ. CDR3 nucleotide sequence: TGTGCCAGCAGCCAAGGGGCTGGGGGACTAGCGGTCACAGATACGCAGTATTTT. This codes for CASSQGAGGLAVTDTQYF.

Here the CDR3 reads CASSEYRQFQETQYF. DNA of the CDR3: TGTGCCAGCAGTGAATATAGACAGTTCCAAGAGACCCAGTACTTC. The chain uses TRBV6-1 and TRBJ2-5; weak D call: TRBD1 (5 bases). The ends were cut back, 2 bases at V and 1 base at J, with 11 bases in the middle. Germline V gene data show CDR1 as MNHNS and CDR2 as SASEGT. This CDR3 comprises 15 residues.

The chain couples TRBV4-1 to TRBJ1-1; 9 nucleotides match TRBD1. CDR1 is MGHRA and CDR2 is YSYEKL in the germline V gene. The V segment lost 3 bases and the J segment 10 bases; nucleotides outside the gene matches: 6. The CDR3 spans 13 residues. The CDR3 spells CASSQGTGGVAFF. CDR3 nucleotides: TGCGCCAGCAGCCAGGGAACAGGGGGCGTAGCTTTCTTT.

The CDR3 DNA is TGTGCCAGCAGCCCACGGGCCAGGGTCACAGATACGCAGTATTTT. It encodes CASSPRARVTDTQYF. This chain connects TRBV7-6 to TRBJ2-3; a possible D gene is TRBD1 (5 bases). The ends were cut back, 5 bases at V and 2 bases at J, with 14 bases in the middle. Germline CDR1 reads SGHVS; CDR2 reads FNYEAQ. CDR3 length equals 15 residues.

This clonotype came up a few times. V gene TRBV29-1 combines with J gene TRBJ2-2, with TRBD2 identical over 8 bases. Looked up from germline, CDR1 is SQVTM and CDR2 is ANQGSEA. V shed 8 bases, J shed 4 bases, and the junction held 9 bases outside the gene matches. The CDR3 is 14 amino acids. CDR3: CSSSAGVGTGELFF. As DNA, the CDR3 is TGCAGCTCCTCAGCGGGGGTCGGCACCGGGGAGCTGTTTTTT.

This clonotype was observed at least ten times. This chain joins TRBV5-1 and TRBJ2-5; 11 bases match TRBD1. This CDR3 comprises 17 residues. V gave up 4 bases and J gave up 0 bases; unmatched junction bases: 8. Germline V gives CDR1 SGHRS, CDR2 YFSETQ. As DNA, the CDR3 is TGCGCCAGCAGCCCGGGGACAGGGGGTTCGTACCAAGAGACCCAGTACTTC. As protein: CASSPGTGGSYQETQYF.

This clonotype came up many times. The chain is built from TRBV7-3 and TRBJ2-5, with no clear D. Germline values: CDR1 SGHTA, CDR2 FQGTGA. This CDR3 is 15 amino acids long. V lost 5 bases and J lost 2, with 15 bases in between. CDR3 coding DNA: TGTGCCAGCAGCCCCCTACCTCCCCCACAAGAGACCCAGTACTTC. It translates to CASSPLPPPQETQYF.

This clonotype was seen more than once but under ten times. CDR3 sequence reads: CASSHPRAGASPNEQFF. CDR3 nucleotide sequence: TGTGCCAGCAGCCACCCGAGGGCGGGGGCGAGCCCCAATGAGCAGTTCTTC. This rearrangement joins TRBV3-1 to TRBJ2-1; weak D call: TRBD2 (7 bases). The CDR3 is 17 amino acids. In germline, CDR1 is LGHDT, CDR2 YNNKEL (reference sequence). V lost 3 bases and J lost 6, with 21 bases in between.

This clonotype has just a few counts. CDR3 region: CASRDRGFYEQYV. In nucleotides, the CDR3 is TGTGCCAGCCGGGACAGGGGGTTCTACGAGCAGTACGTC. This chain connects TRBV2 to TRBJ2-7, with 11 bases matching TRBD1. J lost 3 bases, V lost 8 bases, and 3 bases had no gene match. CDR3 length equals 13 residues. The V gene's germline CDR1 is SNHLY and CDR2 FYNNEI.

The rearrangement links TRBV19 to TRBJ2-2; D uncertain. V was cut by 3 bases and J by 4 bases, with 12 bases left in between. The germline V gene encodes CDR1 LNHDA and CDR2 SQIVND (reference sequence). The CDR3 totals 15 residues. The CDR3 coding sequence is TGTGCCAGTAGTATGGGCGTCCGACGCACCGGGGAGCTGTTTTTT. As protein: CASSMGVRRTGELFF. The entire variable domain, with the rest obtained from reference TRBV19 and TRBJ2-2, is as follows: DGGITQSPKYLFRKEGQNVTLSCEQNLNHDAMYWYRQDPGQGLRLIYYSQIVNDFQKGDIAEGYSVSREKKESFPLTVTSAQKNPTAFYLCASSMGVRRTGELFFGEGSRLTVL.

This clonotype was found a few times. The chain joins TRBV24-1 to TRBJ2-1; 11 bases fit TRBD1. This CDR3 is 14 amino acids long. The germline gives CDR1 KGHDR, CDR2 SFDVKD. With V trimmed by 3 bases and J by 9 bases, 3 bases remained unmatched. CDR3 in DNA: TGTGCCACCAGTGATAGGACAGGGGGCTTTGAGCAGTTCTTC. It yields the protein CATSDRTGGFEQFF.

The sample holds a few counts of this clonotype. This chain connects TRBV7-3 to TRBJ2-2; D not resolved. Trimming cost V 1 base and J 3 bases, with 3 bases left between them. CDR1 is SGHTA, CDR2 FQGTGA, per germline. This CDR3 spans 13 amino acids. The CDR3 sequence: CASSLSYTGELFF. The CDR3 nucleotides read TGTGCCAGCAGCTTAAGTTACACCGGGGAGCTGTTTTTT.

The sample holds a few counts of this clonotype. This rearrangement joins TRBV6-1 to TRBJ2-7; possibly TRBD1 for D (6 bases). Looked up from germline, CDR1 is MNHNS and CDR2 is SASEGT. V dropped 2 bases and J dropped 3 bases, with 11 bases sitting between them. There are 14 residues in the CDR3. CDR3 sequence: CASSESLTGYEQYV. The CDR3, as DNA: TGTGCCAGCAGTGAATCACTGACAGGCTACGAGCAGTACGTC.

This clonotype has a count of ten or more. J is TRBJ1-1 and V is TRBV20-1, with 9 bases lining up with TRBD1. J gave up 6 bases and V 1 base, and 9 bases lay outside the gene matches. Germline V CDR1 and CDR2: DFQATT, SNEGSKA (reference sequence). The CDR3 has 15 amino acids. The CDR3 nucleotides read TGCAGTGCTAGAGGTGGACAGGGGATGGGCGCTGAAGCTTTCTTT. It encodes CSARGGQGMGAEAFF.